Listed below are T cell receptor beta chains from one sample, sequenced in a study of T cells after yellow fever vaccination. TCRdb reprocessed the 5' RACE reads with MiXCR, giving one entry per CDR3 protein. The repertoire holds some 560,000 distinct CDR3 sequences, 17% seen once, with 15% to 20% in the top ten. The sequencing used PBMCs, collected about 5 days after the first yellow fever vaccination. All receptors come from a man in his late teens or twenties who received the YFV17D yellow fever vaccine. Each CDR3 is given with its conserved first and last residue. Each record gives: V gene, clone size, J gene, CDR3 protein. Clone sizes are given selectively: once, few, many, or a class where the clone is expanded.

v_gene: TRBV5-1
abundance: NA
j_gene: TRBJ1-4
CDR3aa: CASSLAGGQTNEKLFF

v_gene: TRBV5-1
abundance: NA
j_gene: TRBJ2-3
CDR3aa: CASSTVAGGADTQYF

v_gene: TRBV27
abundance: few
j_gene: TRBJ2-7
CDR3aa: CASSLRGDIYEQYF

v_gene: TRBV6-1
abundance: few
j_gene: TRBJ1-2
CDR3aa: CASGRVQKDGYTF

v_gene: TRBV19
abundance: NA
j_gene: TRBJ2-5
CDR3aa: CASSIFGRSLGETQYF

v_gene: TRBV3-1
abundance: few
j_gene: TRBJ1-5
CDR3aa: CASSQFGNQPQHF

v_gene: TRBV5-1
abundance: few
j_gene: TRBJ1-5
CDR3aa: CASSPAGQGDQPQHF

v_gene: TRBV7-9
abundance: once
j_gene: TRBJ2-5
CDR3aa: CASSSLGMRETQYF

v_gene: TRBV25-1
abundance: NA
j_gene: TRBJ2-1
CDR3aa: CASSGVRGDNEQFF

v_gene: TRBV12-3/TRBV12-4
abundance: NA
j_gene: TRBJ1-5
CDR3aa: CASTSTGGGRQPQHF

v_gene: TRBV4-3
abundance: NA
j_gene: TRBJ1-4
CDR3aa: CASSQVGGQGEKLFF

v_gene: TRBV11-3
abundance: NA
j_gene: TRBJ2-5
CDR3aa: CASSYMQETQYF

v_gene: TRBV9
abundance: NA
j_gene: TRBJ1-1
CDR3aa: CASSPPKAYTEAFF

v_gene: TRBV12-3/TRBV12-4
abundance: few
j_gene: TRBJ2-2
CDR3aa: CASRPNRFVATGELFF

v_gene: TRBV18
abundance: NA
j_gene: TRBJ2-5
CDR3aa: CASSRPGLVQETQYF

v_gene: TRBV28
abundance: NA
j_gene: TRBJ2-1
CDR3aa: CASTYDRPSLGEQFF

v_gene: TRBV7-2
abundance: NA
j_gene: TRBJ1-2
CDR3aa: CASSLGQGQGGYTF

v_gene: TRBV7-9
abundance: few
j_gene: TRBJ1-2
CDR3aa: CASSAAGQGAAYGYTF

v_gene: TRBV21-1
abundance: NA
j_gene: TRBJ2-3
CDR3aa: CASSKERRWGGDTDTQYF

v_gene: TRBV7-2
abundance: few
j_gene: TRBJ2-5
CDR3aa: CASRTGNDETQYF

v_gene: TRBV2
abundance: NA
j_gene: TRBJ2-2
CDR3aa: CASRYQGTGELFF

v_gene: TRBV19
abundance: NA
j_gene: TRBJ2-1
CDR3aa: CASTHGGIGNEQFF

v_gene: TRBV9
abundance: NA
j_gene: TRBJ2-3
CDR3aa: CASSPLSRLGGADTQYF

v_gene: TRBV7-9
abundance: few
j_gene: TRBJ1-2
CDR3aa: CASSLPAAYGYTF

v_gene: TRBV7-2
abundance: few
j_gene: TRBJ2-5
CDR3aa: CASSSPSGGARETQYF

v_gene: TRBV7-6
abundance: few
j_gene: TRBJ2-2
CDR3aa: CASSAHLTGELFF

v_gene: TRBV18
abundance: few
j_gene: TRBJ2-3
CDR3aa: CASSPGRGNTDTQYF

v_gene: TRBV7-9
abundance: few
j_gene: TRBJ2-2
CDR3aa: CASSSTVGSGELFF

v_gene: TRBV7-3
abundance: few
j_gene: TRBJ2-5
CDR3aa: CASSLAEGHGQETQYF

v_gene: TRBV6-2/TRBV6-3
abundance: NA
j_gene: TRBJ2-1
CDR3aa: CASSLRPTSGGAGEQFF

v_gene: TRBV4-1
abundance: NA
j_gene: TRBJ2-7
CDR3aa: CASSILGGEQSF

v_gene: TRBV6-5
abundance: NA
j_gene: TRBJ2-6
CDR3aa: CASSYSPQGSGANVLTF

v_gene: TRBV6-2/TRBV6-3
abundance: NA
j_gene: TRBJ2-1
CDR3aa: CASSLWTDNNEQFF

v_gene: TRBV13
abundance: NA
j_gene: TRBJ2-4
CDR3aa: CASSSPGQGAKNIQYF

v_gene: TRBV12-3/TRBV12-4
abundance: NA
j_gene: TRBJ1-2
CDR3aa: CASSLVGGYGYTF

v_gene: TRBV28
abundance: NA
j_gene: TRBJ1-4
CDR3aa: CASSSPGQVNEKLFF

v_gene: TRBV9
abundance: NA
j_gene: TRBJ2-5
CDR3aa: CASSGGAEETQYF

v_gene: TRBV4-3
abundance: NA
j_gene: TRBJ2-2
CDR3aa: CASSQRGGDSGELFF

v_gene: TRBV7-6
abundance: NA
j_gene: TRBJ2-1
CDR3aa: CASSLFGWGQRSYNEQFF

v_gene: TRBV30
abundance: NA
j_gene: TRBJ1-1
CDR3aa: CAWSPDRGAEAFF

v_gene: TRBV5-1
abundance: NA
j_gene: TRBJ1-1
CDR3aa: CASSPVGHLNTEAFF

v_gene: TRBV7-9
abundance: few
j_gene: TRBJ2-3
CDR3aa: CASSFLGAYTDTQYF

v_gene: TRBV5-1
abundance: NA
j_gene: TRBJ2-1
CDR3aa: CASSLTLARGGINEQFF

v_gene: TRBV21-1
abundance: NA
j_gene: TRBJ2-1
CDR3aa: CASSPKHVLAGGHLYNVGQFF

v_gene: TRBV7-2
abundance: few
j_gene: TRBJ2-5
CDR3aa: CASSHQAGEGETQYF

v_gene: TRBV7-2
abundance: few
j_gene: TRBJ1-1
CDR3aa: CASSLPRTGVLRAEAFF

v_gene: TRBV7-9
abundance: few
j_gene: TRBJ2-1
CDR3aa: CASSLLLPEIDEQFF

v_gene: TRBV6-1
abundance: NA
j_gene: TRBJ1-3
CDR3aa: CASRTARVGNTIYF

v_gene: TRBV29-1
abundance: NA
j_gene: TRBJ2-1
CDR3aa: CSVERRGLNEQFF

v_gene: TRBV12-3/TRBV12-4
abundance: many
j_gene: TRBJ2-5
CDR3aa: CASSTLAREETQYF